This record looks at one T cell receptor (beta chain) sequence and its context. The target of this receptor is not known. Base qualities are not provided; no much larger clone lies one nucleotide away. RNA was extracted with the RNeasy kit and roughly 0.45 to 1 ug was reverse transcribed using random hexamers. The immunoSEQ multiplex PCR assay, which covers 54 Vbeta and 13 Jbeta segments, was used to amplify TCR beta CDR3 regions. PCR amplification bias was corrected by using a synthetic template baseline for primer optimization and computational correction. The published analysis was carried out like this. Reads were annotated to V, D and J genes per IMGT and analyzed with immunoSEQ Analyzer, keeping only productive sequences. Clonality was computed as one minus Shannon entropy normalized by log2 of the number of productive unique sequences. Public and private clones were assessed among the 100 most prevalent clones of each patient and control. Clones were defined as Susac-specific if absent from the healthy and MS cohorts, from over a thousand published viral clones and from other ImmuneACCESS disease sequences. Using fastp at Q25 and MiXCR, TCRdb reprocessed the public reads and kept productive beta chains. CDR3 protein duplicates are merged, each entry listing the most common genes and DNA. The V and J calls and clone size come from TCRdb's table, not from the authors' own analysis. Within this sample are 110,000 to 150,000 distinct CDR3 sequences, with about 93% of them counted one time only. Approximately 0.25% of the sample goes to the ten largest clones.

Peripheral blood CD8+ and CD4+ T cells from healthy donors, Susac syndrome patients and multiple sclerosis patients were profiled by high-throughput TCR beta sequencing. Healthy donors were age- and sex-matched controls. Bulk CD8+ and CD4+ T cells were purified by magnetic negative isolation, whereas CD8+ TEMRA cells were enriched by FACS. Blood was collected in EDTA tubes and processed within 24 hours, with PBMCs isolated through density gradient centrifugation. PBMCs intended for TCR sequencing were cryopreserved in liquid nitrogen and thawed later in a water bath at 37 degrees C. Purity of sorted or isolated CD4+, CD8+ and CD8+ TEMRA cells was at least 90%. The sample originates from a study of CD8 T cells in Susac syndrome (dated by TCRdb to between 2018 and 2021). Background for the entire study: The study used repertoire sequencing to test whether antigen drove CD8+ T cell activation and differentiation in Susac syndrome. The study compared CD8+ T cell repertoire clonality among 12 healthy donors, roughly 14 Susac syndrome patients and 15 multiple sclerosis patients. Beyond this particular receptor, the publication reports: The study acknowledged that relatively few individuals were included in the TCR sequencing and HLA analysis.

CDR1 and CDR2 were assigned from the germline V gene as MNHNS and SASEGT. Trimming leaves V shorter by 2 bases and J shorter by 0 bases, with the junction holding 3 bases beyond the gene matches. Counted from cysteine to phenylalanine, this CDR3 has 17 amino acids. Only the CDR3 portion is preserved as DNA: 51 bases, with reading frame beginning at the first base. This chain joins TRBV6-1 to TRBJ2-6; TRBD1 agrees with 8 junctional bases. The receptor's source is a human donor in good health. Sequencing was carried out using CD8+ T cells from PBMCs. The sequenced DNA: TGTGCCAGCAGTGAACGGACAGGGACCTCTGGGGCCAACGTCCTGACTTTC. Its product reads: CASSERTGTSGANVLTF.